Listed here are 17 T cell receptor beta chains from one sample, sequenced in a study of PD-L1 blockade in urothelial cancer. Using immunoSEQ multiplex PCR, the repertoire was profiled, and TCRdb retains in-frame clones only, with some absent. The sample contains fewer than 130,000 clones, approximately 85% of which appear only once. The sample here was PBMCs, taken around atezolizumab (anti-PD-L1) treatment. These receptors were collected from a man in his fifties with urothelial cancer.

This rearrangement joins TRBV28 to TRBJ2-7; TRBD2 aligns across 12 bases. With V trimmed by 5 bases and J by 4 bases, 6 bases remained unmatched. Germline V gene sequence: CDR1 MDHEN, CDR2 SYDVKM. The CDR3 sequence is 15 residues long. The CDR3 DNA reads as TGTGCCAGCAGTCCCCCCGGACTAGCGGGATACGAGCAGTACTTC. This encodes CASSPPGLAGYEQYF.

V gene TRBV5-1 combines with J gene TRBJ2-1, with D possibly TRBD2 on 5 matching bases. V lost 4 bases and J lost 0, with 14 bases in between. Germline CDR1 SGHRS, CDR2 YFSETQ. The CDR3 contains 16 residues. The CDR3 DNA reads as TGCGCCAGCAGCCCGTTTGAGGGAGCCTCCTACAATGAGCAGTTCTTC. Residues: CASSPFEGASYNEQFF.

This clone was found a few times. This chain connects TRBV7-2 to TRBJ2-7; 14 bases fit TRBD2. Per germline, CDR1 SGHTA and CDR2 FQGNSA. The CDR3 is made up of 16 amino acids. V lost 5 bases and J lost 1; bases outside the gene matches: 4. In DNA form, the CDR3 reads TGTGCCAGCAGCCGCCGACTAGCGGGAGGGTCCTACGAGCAGTACTTC. Amino acids: CASSRRLAGGSYEQYF.

The chain carries TRBV11-2 and TRBJ1-1; D unresolved. Trimming left V 8 bases short and J 3 bases short, with 16 bases between. The CDR3 is 14 residues long. Looked up from germline, CDR1 is SGHAT and CDR2 is FQNNGV. The CDR3 coding sequence is TGTGCCAGCCTAAATGGGTGGCGGGACACTGAAGCTTTCTTT. Translation gives CASLNGWRDTEAFF.

The chain employs TRBV7-9 and TRBJ1-1; no clear D gene. The V gene lost 5 bases and the J gene lost 4 bases, with 11 bases spanning the gap. The CDR3 is 13 amino acids. Germline V gene data show CDR1 as SEHNR and CDR2 as FQNEAQ (reference sequence). CDR3 sequence: CASSHDWSTEAFF. In DNA, the CDR3 is TGTGCCAGCAGCCACGACTGGAGCACTGAAGCTTTCTTT.

This sequence joins TRBV11-2 and TRBJ2-1; 9 nucleotides line up with TRBD2. Losses at the gene ends were 5 bases for V and 0 bases for J; bases not matched to a gene: 2. Germline CDR1 SGHAT, CDR2 FQNNGV. This CDR3 is built from 15 residues. CDR3 sequence (DNA): TGTGCCAGCAGCCATAGCGGGAGCTCCTACAATGAGCAGTTCTTC. Translation: CASSHSGSSYNEQFF.

The CDR3 region is CASSVDYARAGVRNEQFF. The CDR3 bases are TGTGCCAGCAGCGTAGATTATGCTCGAGCGGGGGTCAGGAATGAGCAGTTCTTC. The chain has TRBV9 and TRBJ2-1, with 8 bases identical to TRBD2. The CDR3 covers 18 residues. Unmatched junction bases numbered 15, after V lost 0 bases and J lost 7 bases. Germline CDR1 reads SGDLS; CDR2 reads YYNGEE.

This clone was picked up one time. V gene TRBV5-1 combines with J gene TRBJ2-3, with D possibly matching TRBD2 (6 bases). The germline V gene encodes CDR1 SGHRS and CDR2 YFSETQ. Between the trimmed V and J ends, which lost 1 base and 3 bases, there was a span of 12 bases. The CDR3 runs to 15 residues. The CDR3 reads CASSLFRLGTDTQYF. The DNA for the CDR3 is TGCGCCAGCAGCTTGTTTCGACTAGGGACAGATACGCAGTATTTT.

J is TRBJ2-1 and V is TRBV11-3; 7 nucleotides match TRBD1. The CDR3 loop spans 13 amino acids. CDR1 is SGHNT, CDR2 YENEEA, per germline. V shed 3 bases and J 5 bases; nucleotides not matched to a gene: 1. The CDR3 reads CASSFDRDNEQFF. The DNA for the CDR3 is TGTGCCAGCAGCTTCGACAGGGACAATGAGCAGTTCTTC.

This chain joins TRBV28 and TRBJ1-2, with 7 bases aligning to TRBD1. Germline CDR1 is MDHEN and CDR2 is SYDVKM. The J segment lost 8 bases and the V segment lost 5 bases, leaving 5 bases of the junction unmatched. The CDR3 is 12 amino acids. CDR3 bases: TGTGCCAGCAGTCTTCGGACAGGAGGCTACACCTTC. This encodes CASSLRTGGYTF.

The chain joins TRBV10-2 to TRBJ1-1, with TRBD1 identical over 9 bases. Germline V lookup: CDR1 WSHSY, CDR2 SAAADI. V lost 5 bases to trimming and J lost 3 bases; unmatched junction nucleotides: 16. The CDR3 contains 18 residues. Here the CDR3 DNA reads TGCGCCAGCAGTCCCTTGAGGGGACAGGGTAAGGGGGACACTGAAGCTTTCTTT. Translating it yields CASSPLRGQGKGDTEAFF.

This chain joins TRBV28 and TRBJ2-1; 7 bases line up with TRBD1. Germline values: CDR1 MDHEN, CDR2 SYDVKM. Trimming at V came to 1 base and at J to 9 bases, leaving 9 bases not matched to a gene. The CDR3 loop spans 15 amino acids. The CDR3 region has the DNA TGTGCCAGCAGTTTATCCGGGACAGTTCACATTGAGCAGTTCTTC. Its translation is CASSLSGTVHIEQFF.

The chain carries TRBV6-1 and TRBJ2-7, with D hard to call. The germline V gene encodes CDR1 MNHNS and CDR2 SASEGT. Trimming pared 6 bases from V and 6 bases from J, leaving 9 bases between. The CDR3 has 11 residues. The chain's CDR3 is CASRTVGEQYF. CDR3 sequence (DNA): TGTGCCAGCAGAACAGTCGGCGAGCAGTACTTC.

The chain uses TRBV28 and TRBJ1-3, with 11 bases lining up with TRBD1. V was clipped by 3 bases and J by 0 bases; unmatched bases: 13. CDR1 and CDR2 from the germline V gene are MDHEN and SYDVKM. This CDR3 is built from 20 residues. This CDR3 reads CASSLPPLPGQGGSGNTIYF. CDR3 sequence (DNA): TGTGCCAGCAGTTTGCCCCCCCTTCCGGGACAGGGGGGCTCTGGAAACACCATATATTTT.

V is TRBV4-1 and J is TRBJ1-4; D is undetermined. The CDR3 is 16 residues long. Germline CDR1 reads MGHRA; CDR2 reads YSYEKL. V was pared by 0 bases and J by 5 bases, with 13 bases between. In nucleotides, the CDR3 is TGCGCCAGCAGCCAAGAAAGGAACAGTCGAAATGAAAAACTGTTTTTT. As protein: CASSQERNSRNEKLFF.

V is TRBV18 and J is TRBJ1-2, with 7 positions matching TRBD1. The CDR3 contains 17 residues. V lost 6 bases, J lost 2 bases, and 15 bases stayed unmatched. Per the germline V gene, CDR1 is KGHSH and CDR2 is LQKENI. The CDR3 is CASSPEAGGQRNYGYTF. Here the CDR3 DNA reads TGTGCCAGCTCCCCAGAGGCTGGGGGACAGCGGAACTATGGCTACACCTTC.

The chain combines TRBV28 with TRBJ2-1; 9 nucleotides align to TRBD2. The germline CDR1 and CDR2 sequences are MDHEN and SYDVKM. CDR3 length equals 14 residues. V gave up 7 bases and J gave up 6 bases; unmatched junction bases: 7. The CDR3 bases are TGTGCCAGCAATTCCGGGACTAGCATCAATGAGCAGTTCTTC. This gives the protein CASNSGTSINEQFF.